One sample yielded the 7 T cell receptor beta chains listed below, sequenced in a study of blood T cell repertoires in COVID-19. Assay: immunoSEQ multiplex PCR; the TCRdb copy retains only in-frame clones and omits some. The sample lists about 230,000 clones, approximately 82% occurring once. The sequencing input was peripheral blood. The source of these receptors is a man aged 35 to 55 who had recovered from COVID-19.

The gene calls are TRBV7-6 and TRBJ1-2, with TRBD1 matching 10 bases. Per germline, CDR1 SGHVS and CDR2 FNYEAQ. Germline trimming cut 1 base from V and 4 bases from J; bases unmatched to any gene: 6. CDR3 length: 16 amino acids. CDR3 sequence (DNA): TGTGCCAGCAGCTTAGTAACCGGGACAGGGGCCTATGGCTACACCTTC. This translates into CASSLVTGTGAYGYTF.

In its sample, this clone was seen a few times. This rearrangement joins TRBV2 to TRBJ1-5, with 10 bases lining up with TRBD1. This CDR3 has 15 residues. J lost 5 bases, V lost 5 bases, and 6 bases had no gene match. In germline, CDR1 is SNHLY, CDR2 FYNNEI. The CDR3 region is CASSTGTGDHQPQHF. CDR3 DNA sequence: TGTGCCAGCAGTACCGGGACAGGGGATCATCAGCCCCAGCATTTT.

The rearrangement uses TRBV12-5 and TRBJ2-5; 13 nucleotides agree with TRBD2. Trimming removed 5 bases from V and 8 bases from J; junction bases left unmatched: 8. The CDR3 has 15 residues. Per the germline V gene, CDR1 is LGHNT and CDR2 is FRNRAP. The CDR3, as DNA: TGTGCTAGTGGTGACCGAGGACTAGCGGGAGACACCCAGTACTTC. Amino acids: CASGDRGLAGDTQYF.

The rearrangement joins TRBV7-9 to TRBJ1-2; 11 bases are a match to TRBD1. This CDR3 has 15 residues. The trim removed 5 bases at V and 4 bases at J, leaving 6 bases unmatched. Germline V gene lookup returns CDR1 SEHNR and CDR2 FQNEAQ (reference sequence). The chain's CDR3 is CASSPSGTGGYGYTF. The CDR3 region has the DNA TGTGCCAGCAGCCCGAGCGGGACAGGGGGCTATGGCTACACCTTC.

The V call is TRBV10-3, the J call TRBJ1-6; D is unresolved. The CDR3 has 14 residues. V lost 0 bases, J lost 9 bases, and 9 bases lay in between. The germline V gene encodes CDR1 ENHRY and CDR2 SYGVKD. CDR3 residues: CAISESGGRSPLHF. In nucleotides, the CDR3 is TGTGCCATCAGTGAGTCGGGTGGGCGTTCACCCCTCCACTTT.

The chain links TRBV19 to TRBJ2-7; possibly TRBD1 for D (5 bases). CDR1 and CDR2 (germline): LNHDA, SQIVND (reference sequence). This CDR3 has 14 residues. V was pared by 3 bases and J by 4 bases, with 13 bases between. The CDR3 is CASSIGFQGYEQYF. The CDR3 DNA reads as TGTGCCAGTAGTATTGGGTTTCAGGGTTACGAGCAGTACTTC.

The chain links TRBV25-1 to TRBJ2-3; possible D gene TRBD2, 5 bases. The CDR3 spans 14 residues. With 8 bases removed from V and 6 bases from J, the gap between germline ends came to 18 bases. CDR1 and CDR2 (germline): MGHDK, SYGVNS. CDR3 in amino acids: CASSRTEGADTQYF. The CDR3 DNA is TGTGCCAGCTCACGGACCGAGGGAGCGGATACGCAGTATTTT.